Sequencing of this TCR beta chain was carried out in a study of blood T cells in healthy people across ages (dated by TCRdb to 2015 to 2017). Describing the broader study: In model experiments, template switching captured roughly one uniquely barcoded TCR beta cDNA molecule for every two T cells. The study measured age-related changes in TCR beta repertoire diversity using deep sequencing normalized with unique cDNA molecular identifiers. The donors were split into four age groups: young (average about 16 years), middle-aged (about 40), aged (roughly 65) and long-lived (over 75). Two additional independent replicas of 1 million unique cDNA reads from the same blood draw were analyzed for two donors (one aged 18 to 29 and one aged 80 or older).

The donors were a few dozen Caucasian individuals from Russia, aged roughly 6 to 90 years, who were systemically healthy. Ten milliliters of peripheral blood were drawn from each donor into EDTA-treated Vacutainer tubes. Ficoll-Paque density-gradient centrifugation was used to isolate PBMCs, with at least 6.5 million per sample. Total RNA, at least 6 micrograms per sample, was extracted from PBMCs with Trizol reagent. Naive CD45RAhigh/CD27high T cell percentages were measured by flow cytometry on a PBMC aliquot from every donor. General findings and caveats noted by the study authors: The percentage of naive T cells measured by flow cytometry correlated strongly with observed TCR beta diversity. Bulk unsorted PBMC profiling prevented conclusive comparison of naive and antigen-experienced compartments. Estimates of total diversity based on one million sequenced T cells were considered lower bounds and underestimates. Observed TCR beta diversity per million T cells fell roughly linearly with age, and a significant reduction was already apparent by age roughly 41. The CMV infection status of donors was not known, potentially confounding age-related changes in expanded clonotypes. Compared with the aged group, more naive CD4+ T cells, fewer expanded clones and increased TCR diversity were shown by the long-lived group, suggesting age selection.

Libraries were built with 5' RACE. Sequencing used an Illumina HiSeq 2500. The second PCR ran for about 6 to 11 cycles and used a J-beta primer mix along with a sample-barcoded 5' primer. A unique molecular identifier was introduced onto each TCR beta cDNA molecule by a template-switch 5' adaptor carrying 12 random nucleotides. Each sample yielded at least 2.5 million CDR3-containing paired-end reads. All of the RNA was converted into first-strand cDNA using the Mint cDNA synthesis kit, with a TRBC-specific oligonucleotide serving as the primer. Following uracil-DNA glycosylase treatment, a first 18-cycle PCR with universal primers M1SS and BC2_uni_R was performed on all cDNA. Under the source paper's analysis protocol: Normalization of each sample was performed by random selection of 1 million high-quality reads, each carrying a distinct molecular identifier. Reads sharing molecular identifiers were discarded rather than binned into consensus sequences. MiTCR, set to a Q25 quality threshold and the strictest error-elimination algorithm, was used for CDR3 identification, clonotype clustering and error correction. A nonparametric unseen species model using Euler transformation provided a lower-bound estimate of total TCR beta diversity. TCRdb reran the public reads through fastp at Q25 and MiXCR, keeping productive beta chains. Each entry merges the rows of one CDR3 protein and shows their most common DNA and genes. For this entry, the V and J calls and clone size follow TCRdb and not the study's own pipeline. For this sample there are 700,000 to 900,000 distinct CDR3 sequences; about a quarter appear just once. The ten largest clones add up to approximately 2.9% of the sample.

In regard to this clonotype: Its antigen is not yet known. The record has no base qualities; no much larger clone is one base away.

Looking up the germline V gene yields CDR1 SGHTA and CDR2 FQGNSA. The CDR3 spans 13 residues, from the cysteine through the phenylalanine. The read is trimmed to its CDR3 DNA, 39 bases read in frame from base 1. The germline V and J ends show losses of 7 bases and 4 bases respectively, and no gene match explains 7 bases of the junction. This same sample was also part of a study on T cells of mothers and their children. As that second paper reports: Nine systemically healthy Caucasian individuals served as donors, namely three mothers together with their six children. cDNA synthesis consumed the entire amount of extracted RNA, loaded at 1.5 ug RNA in each 15 ul reaction. In the second PCR, the M1S primer added sample barcodes and 2-4 random nucleotides. Over 8.5 million TCR beta CDR3 reads came from each mother, compared with around 3 million reads from each child. Thymic selection shapes the output of TCR recombination in a similar way in related and unrelated pairs, and inherited differences have a minor effect. Related mother-child pairs always showed normalized repertoire overlap that was slightly higher than in unrelated mother-child pairs, though the difference was never significant. Persistent microchimeric T cell clones were not detected, at a sensitivity of 85 to 100 clones per million clonotypes. In the study, deep NGS was used to compare the TCR beta repertoires of mothers and children, and features distinguishing related mother-child pairs from unrelated individuals were sought. The mean age was approximately 41 +/- 4 years for the mothers and roughly 11 +/- 4 years for the children. After adapters were ligated using NEBNext reagents, the libraries underwent 100+100 nt paired-end sequencing on an Illumina HiSeq 2000. Mother and child libraries were prepared a month apart and sequenced in separate runs to prevent cross-contamination. For each donor, between roughly 450,000 and 2,200,000 distinct TCR beta clonotypes were identified. Naive TCR beta clonotypes were estimated from low-frequency clonotypes matched to each donor's FACS-determined naive share, without sorting.

Sequenced input: blood. The clonotype comes from a boy aged 10-17 years in good health. The receptor chain draws on TRBV7-2 and TRBJ2-7; 7 middle bases align to TRBD2. The CDR3 amino acid sequence is: CASILGGGYEQYF. The DNA reads as follows: TGTGCCAGCATTTTAGGCGGGGGATACGAGCAGTACTTC.